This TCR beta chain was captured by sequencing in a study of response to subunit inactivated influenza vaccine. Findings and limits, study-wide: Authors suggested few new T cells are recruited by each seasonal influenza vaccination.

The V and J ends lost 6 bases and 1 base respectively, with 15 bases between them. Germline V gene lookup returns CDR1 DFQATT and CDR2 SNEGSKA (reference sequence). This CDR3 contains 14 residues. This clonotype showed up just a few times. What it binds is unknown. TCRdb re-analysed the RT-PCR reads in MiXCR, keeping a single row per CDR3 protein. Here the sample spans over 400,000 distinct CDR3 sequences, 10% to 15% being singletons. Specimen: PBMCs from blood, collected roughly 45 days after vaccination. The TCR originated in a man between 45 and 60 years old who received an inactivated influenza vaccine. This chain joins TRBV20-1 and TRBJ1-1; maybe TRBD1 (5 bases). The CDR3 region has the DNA TGCAGTGCCAGGGTGACAACCCCGAACACTGAAGCTTTCTTT. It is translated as CSARVTTPNTEAFF.